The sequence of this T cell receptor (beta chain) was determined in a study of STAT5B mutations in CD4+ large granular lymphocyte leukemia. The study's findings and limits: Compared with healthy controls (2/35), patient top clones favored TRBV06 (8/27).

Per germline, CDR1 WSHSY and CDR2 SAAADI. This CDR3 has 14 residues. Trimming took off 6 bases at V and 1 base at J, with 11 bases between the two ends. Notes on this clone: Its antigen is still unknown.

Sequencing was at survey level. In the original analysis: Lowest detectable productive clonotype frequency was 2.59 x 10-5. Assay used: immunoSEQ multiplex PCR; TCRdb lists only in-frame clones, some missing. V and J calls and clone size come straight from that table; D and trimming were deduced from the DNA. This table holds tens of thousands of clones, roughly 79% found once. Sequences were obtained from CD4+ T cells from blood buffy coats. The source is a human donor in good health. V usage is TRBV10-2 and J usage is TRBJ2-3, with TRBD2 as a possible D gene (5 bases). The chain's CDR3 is CASSARRGTDTQYF. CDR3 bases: TGCGCCAGCAGCGCCAGGCGGGGCACAGATACGCAGTATTTT.